The 27 T cell receptor beta chains given below trace back to one sample, sequenced in a study of PD-1 blockade in classical Hodgkin lymphoma. Each and every patient relapsed after autologous stem cell transplantation, and patients got differing brentuximab vedotin exposure. The protocol was immunoSEQ multiplex PCR, while the TCRdb copy is restricted to in-frame clones and leaves out a portion. The table shows about 21,000 clones, with roughly 72% occurring only once. Sequencing used peripheral blood mononuclear cells (PBMCs), obtained at baseline. These receptors were obtained from a human donor with classical Hodgkin lymphoma.

The CDR3 is CASSTSGGASYEQFF. The CDR3 DNA reads TGTGCCAGCAGCACTAGCGGGGGGGCGTCTTACGAGCAGTTCTTC. This sequence joins TRBV7-8 and TRBJ2-1, with 13 bases aligning to TRBD2. This CDR3 has 15 amino acids. Germline V gene sequence: CDR1 SGHVS, CDR2 FQNEAQ. J lost 10 bases, V lost 5 bases, and 8 bases had no gene match.

About this clone: The same CDR3 can be traced to other DNA sequences in this sample. V and J are TRBV10-3 and TRBJ1-1, with a tentative D call TRBD1 (5 bases). CDR3 length: 14 residues. Germline loops: CDR1 ENHRY, CDR2 SYGVKD. Trimming left V 0 bases short and J 5 bases short, with 10 bases between. For the CDR3, the DNA is TGTGCCATCAGTGAGTCAGAGGGGCGGACTGAAGCTTTCTTT. Protein product: CAISESEGRTEAFF.

This clone was counted a single time. The chain couples TRBV14 to TRBJ1-3; TRBD1 agrees at 7 bases. The J segment lost 0 bases and the V segment lost 3 bases, leaving 5 bases of the junction unmatched. This CDR3 spans 16 amino acids. Germline assignment: CDR1 SGHDN and CDR2 FVKESK. CDR3 amino acids: CASSQPGQFSGNTIYF. Written as DNA, the CDR3 is TGTGCCAGCAGCCAGCCGGGACAGTTCTCTGGAAACACCATATATTTT. Together with reference TRBV14 and TRBJ1-3, the CDR3 gives the full variable domain: EAGVTQFPSHSVIEKGQTVTLRCDPISGHDNLYWYRRVMGKEIKFLLHFVKESKQDESGMPNNRFLAERTGGTYSTLKVQPAELEDSGVYFCASSQPGQFSGNTIYFGEGSWLTVV.

The chain is built from TRBV19 and TRBJ1-6, with TRBD1 as a possible D gene (6 bases). Germline lookup yields CDR1 LNHDA and CDR2 SQIVND (reference sequence). CDR3 length: 15 amino acids. Deletions cut 1 base from V and 9 bases from J, with 13 bases between. The CDR3 spells CASSIASGTTSPLHF. For the CDR3, the DNA is TGTGCCAGTAGTATAGCCTCCGGGACAACTTCACCCCTCCACTTT.

The J gene is TRBJ2-5, the V gene TRBV10-3, with a tentative D call TRBD2 (5 bases). The CDR3 extends over 14 amino acids. Germline CDR1 reads ENHRY; CDR2 reads SYGVKD. V was clipped by 4 bases and J by 3 bases, with 12 bases between them. The CDR3 spells CAISGTVSEETQYF. CDR3 in DNA: TGTGCCATCAGTGGGACTGTTTCCGAAGAGACCCAGTACTTC.

The chain combines TRBV6-5 with TRBJ1-6; 9 positions agree with TRBD1. From germline, CDR1 is MNHEY and CDR2 SVGAGI. This CDR3 contains 14 residues. V was pared by 8 bases and J by 7 bases, with 6 bases of the junction left unmatched. This CDR3 is CASGTGSGNSPLHF. The CDR3 DNA follows: TGTGCCAGCGGGACAGGGAGTGGGAATTCACCCCTCCACTTT.

This chain uses TRBV6-6 with TRBJ2-1; 7 bases fit TRBD2. There are 14 residues in the CDR3. Trimming cost V 1 base and J 5 bases; bases outside gene matches: 2. The germline V gene encodes CDR1 MNHNY and CDR2 SVGAGI (reference sequence). CDR3 region: CASSYYGGDNEQFF. CDR3 bases: TGTGCCAGCAGTTACTATGGGGGGGACAATGAGCAGTTCTTC.

V usage is TRBV19 and J usage is TRBJ2-1; 7 nucleotides agree with TRBD2. The V gene end was trimmed by 4 bases and the J gene end by 0 bases; junction bases not matched to a gene: 3. CDR3 length: 15 residues. Germline V gene sequence: CDR1 LNHDA, CDR2 SQIVND (reference sequence). The chain's CDR3 is CASSTSGSSYNEQFF. CDR3 coding DNA: TGTGCCAGTAGTACTAGCGGAAGCTCCTACAATGAGCAGTTCTTC.

The sample holds one count of this clone. V and J are TRBV6-6 and TRBJ2-7; a weak D match, TRBD1 (6 bases). Trimming took off 7 bases at V and 0 bases at J, with 13 bases between the two ends. This CDR3 is 14 amino acids long. Per the germline V gene, CDR1 is MNHNY and CDR2 is SVGAGI (reference sequence). CDR3 protein: CASKGQLTSYEQYF. The CDR3 DNA follows: TGTGCCAGCAAAGGACAGTTGACCTCCTACGAGCAGTACTTC.

The chain combines TRBV18 with TRBJ2-1, with no clear D. Trimming cost V 1 base and J 0 bases, with 10 bases left between them. There are 16 residues in the CDR3. Germline lookup yields CDR1 KGHSH and CDR2 LQKENI. CDR3 residues: CASSPRRVSSYNEQFF. CDR3 nucleotides: TGTGCCAGCTCACCACGACGGGTGAGCTCCTACAATGAGCAGTTCTTC.

The chain joins TRBV12-5 to TRBJ2-3; 9 positions match TRBD1. Germline V gene lookup returns CDR1 LGHNT and CDR2 FRNRAP. The CDR3 totals 14 residues. Germline trimming cut 5 bases from V and 6 bases from J; bases unmatched to any gene: 6. The CDR3 DNA is TGTGCTAGTGGTCCGGGACAGGGAAAGGATACGCAGTATTTT. Protein: CASGPGQGKDTQYF.

V and J are TRBV7-2 and TRBJ2-7, with TRBD2 identical over 7 bases. V lost 4 bases, J lost 2 bases, and 5 bases stayed unmatched. CDR1 is SGHTA, CDR2 FQGNSA, per germline. This CDR3 is built from 14 residues. The chain's CDR3 is CASSSLGLAYEQYF. The CDR3 DNA sequence: TGTGCCAGCAGCTCACTAGGACTAGCCTACGAGCAGTACTTC.

The chain employs TRBV11-2 and TRBJ1-5; 9 bases are a match to TRBD1. From germline, CDR1 is SGHAT and CDR2 FQNNGV. This CDR3 contains 14 residues. J lost 8 bases, V lost 5 bases, and 7 bases had no gene match. The CDR3 is CASSIGQGLEPQHF. DNA of the CDR3: TGTGCCAGCAGCATCGGACAGGGGCTTGAGCCCCAGCATTTT.

This clone was recorded a few times. At one end, the junction sequence differs from germline, possibly due to a read error. The rearrangement uses TRBV19 and TRBJ2-2, with D perhaps TRBD1 (6 bases). This CDR3 is 14 amino acids long. CDR1 and CDR2 from the germline V gene are LNHDA and SQIVND (reference sequence). CDR3 region: CASSVEQGTGELFF. The CDR3 DNA is TGTGCCAGTAGTGTAGAACAGGGAACCGGGGAGCTGTTTTTT.

The genes are TRBV5-1 and TRBJ2-3; 15 bases line up with TRBD2. This CDR3 has 18 amino acids. CDR1 and CDR2 (germline): SGHRS, YFSETQ. V trimming: 5 bases; J trimming: 0 bases; junction bases outside the gene matches: 7. In DNA, the CDR3 is TGCGCCAGCAGTTATGGGACTAGCGGGAGGTTCAGCACAGATACGCAGTATTTT. Amino acids: CASSYGTSGRFSTDTQYF.

The rearrangement joins TRBV11-2 to TRBJ2-5; D not resolved. V dropped 1 base and J dropped 4 bases, with 1 base sitting between them. The CDR3 sequence is 11 residues long. Germline CDR1 is SGHAT and CDR2 is FQNNGV. CDR3 sequence reads: CASSLAETQYF. In DNA form, the CDR3 reads TGTGCCAGCAGCTTAGCAGAGACCCAGTACTTC.

The chain recombines TRBV2 with TRBJ2-3, with TRBD2 matching 11 bases. CDR1 is SNHLY, CDR2 FYNNEI, per germline. Trimming at V came to 4 bases and at J to 3 bases, leaving 3 bases not matched to a gene. The CDR3 is 15 amino acids. Here the CDR3 DNA reads TGTGCCAGCAGTGTGCTAGCGGGAGGTACAGATACGCAGTATTTT. This encodes CASSVLAGGTDTQYF.

The chain has TRBV6-6 and TRBJ2-3; D is unclear. With 6 bases removed from V and 2 bases from J, the gap between germline ends came to 6 bases. The CDR3 runs to 12 residues. From germline, CDR1 is MNHNY and CDR2 SVGAGI (reference sequence). The CDR3: CASRPNTDTQYF. Written as DNA, the CDR3 is TGTGCCAGCAGACCCAACACAGATACGCAGTATTTT.

V usage is TRBV10-1 and J usage is TRBJ2-2, with D uncertain. Per germline, CDR1 WNHNN and CDR2 SYGVQD (reference sequence). This CDR3 contains 12 residues. V was clipped by 5 bases and J by 4 bases, with 5 bases between them. The CDR3 reads CASSRPTGELFF. The CDR3 coding sequence is TGCGCCAGCAGTCGACCCACCGGGGAGCTGTTTTTT.

This clone has a handful of counts. Other nucleotide sequences from this sample produce the same CDR3. The chain is built from TRBV7-2 and TRBJ2-7; 7 bases fit TRBD1. Germline CDR1 SGHTA, CDR2 FQGNSA. J lost 4 bases, V lost 1 base, and 7 bases had no gene match. The CDR3 is 15 residues long. CDR3 in amino acids: CASSLGRGQTYEQYF. The CDR3 nucleotides read TGTGCCAGCAGCTTAGGTAGGGGGCAGACGTACGAGCAGTACTTC.

The chain's CDR3 is CASSLAPITNMEQYF. As DNA, the CDR3 is TGTGCCAGCAGCTTAGCCCCCATCACGAATATGGAGCAGTACTTC. V and J are TRBV7-2 and TRBJ2-7; D remains ambiguous. Germline values: CDR1 SGHTA, CDR2 FQGNSA. Trimming pared 0 bases from V and 7 bases from J, leaving 16 bases between. This CDR3 is built from 15 residues.

This clone has just one count. The chain combines TRBV6-5 with TRBJ1-5; TRBD1 aligns across 9 bases. Looked up from germline, CDR1 is MNHEY and CDR2 is SVGAGI. V shed 5 bases and J 6 bases; nucleotides not matched to a gene: 5. This CDR3 spans 14 amino acids. CDR3 region: CASSPDRGGQPQHF. The CDR3 nucleotides are TGTGCCAGCAGTCCGGACAGGGGCGGTCAGCCCCAGCATTTT.

The V gene is TRBV4-3, the J gene TRBJ2-7; D gene uncertain. CDR3 size: 14 residues. Germline lookup yields CDR1 LGHNA and CDR2 YSLEER. V dropped 1 base and J dropped 7 bases, with 14 bases sitting between them. The CDR3 is CASSQVMTMGEQYF. The CDR3 DNA follows: TGCGCCAGCAGCCAAGTGATGACAATGGGTGAGCAGTACTTC.

This clone was seen more than once but under ten times. This chain links TRBV19 with TRBJ1-2; 9 bases agree with TRBD1. The CDR3 is 16 residues long. Trimming at V came to 1 base and at J to 7 bases, leaving 10 bases not matched to a gene. Germline V gives CDR1 LNHDA, CDR2 SQIVND (reference sequence). Written as DNA, the CDR3 is TGTGCCAGTAGTATAGGGGGGACAGGGTCGGCTTCTGGCTACACCTTC. Protein product: CASSIGGTGSASGYTF.

The rearrangement joins TRBV18 to TRBJ1-5; D is unclear. This CDR3 has 15 amino acids. Trimming shortened V by 0 bases and J by 9 bases, and 15 bases separated the two germline ends. CDR1 and CDR2 from the germline V gene are KGHSH and LQKENI. The CDR3 DNA is TGTGCCAGCTCACCACCGGGAACTGGGAAACGGCCCCAGCATTTT. Amino acid sequence: CASSPPGTGKRPQHF.

The rearrangement joins TRBV7-2 to TRBJ1-2; no definite D call. V was clipped by 5 bases and J by 3 bases, with 10 bases between them. The CDR3 runs 13 residues. Germline lookup yields CDR1 SGHTA and CDR2 FQGNSA. Written as DNA, the CDR3 is TGTGCCAGCAGCCTGGAAGGGTACTATGGCTACACCTTC. Its protein product is CASSLEGYYGYTF.

The chain employs TRBV4-2 and TRBJ1-1, with D uncertain. The V gene's germline CDR1 is LGHNA and CDR2 YNFKEQ. V gave up 1 base and J gave up 2 bases, with 11 bases separating them. The CDR3 extends over 15 amino acids. CDR3 nucleotide sequence: TGTGCCAGCAGCCAAGGGTCTCAGCTTAACACTGAAGCTTTCTTT. Amino acids: CASSQGSQLNTEAFF.